This entry describes one T cell receptor (beta chain). Its target is not known. Germline CDR1 reads SGDLS; CDR2 reads YYNGEE. Losses at the gene ends were 0 bases for V and 5 bases for J; bases not matched to a gene: 8. The CDR3 contains 16 residues. The data were taken from a study of a mutant IDH1 vaccine in newly diagnosed glioma. Overall study: Investigators started vaccination 4-6 weeks after radiotherapy alone, or with temozolomide cycles. The sex distribution of treated patients was 62.5% male and about 38% female, with a mean age of around 40 years.

The method was immunoSEQ multiplex PCR; TCRdb's version includes in-frame clones alone and lacks a portion of them. The sample yields tens of thousands of clones, around 90% seen once. The time point here: week 5, during vaccination. The vaccine gave 300 ug of a 20-mer mutant IDH1 peptide subcutaneously per dose. This sample comprised PBMCs, obtained from a glioma patient whose treatment included an IDH1 peptide vaccine. The V call is TRBV9, the J call TRBJ2-5; TRBD2 matches 9 bases. The TCR was taken from a woman aged 50 to 60 with glioma. The CDR3 sequence: CASSVGGGRAGETQYF. CDR3 sequence (DNA): TGTGCCAGCAGCGTAGGTGGCGGGAGGGCCGGGGAGACCCAGTACTTC.